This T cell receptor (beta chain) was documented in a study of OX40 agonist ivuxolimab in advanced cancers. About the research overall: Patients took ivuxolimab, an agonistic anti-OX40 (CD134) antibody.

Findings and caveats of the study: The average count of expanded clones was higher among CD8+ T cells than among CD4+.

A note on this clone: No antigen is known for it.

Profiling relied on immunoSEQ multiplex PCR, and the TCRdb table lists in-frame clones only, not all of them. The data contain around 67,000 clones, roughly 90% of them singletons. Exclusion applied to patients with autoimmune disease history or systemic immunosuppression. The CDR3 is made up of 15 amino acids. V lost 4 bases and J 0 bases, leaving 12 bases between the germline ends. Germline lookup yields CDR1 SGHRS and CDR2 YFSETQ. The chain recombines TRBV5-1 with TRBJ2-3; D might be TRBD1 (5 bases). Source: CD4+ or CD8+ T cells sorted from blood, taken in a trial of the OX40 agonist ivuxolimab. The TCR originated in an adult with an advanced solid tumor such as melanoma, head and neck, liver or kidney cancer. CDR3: CASSLQGTSTDTQYF. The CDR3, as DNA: TGCGCCAGCAGCCTGCAGGGAACTAGCACAGATACGCAGTATTTT.